Below, one T cell receptor beta chain is given with its context. During its preparation, the TCRbeta library received unique molecular identifiers. From the PCR reads, TCRdb called clonotypes with MiXCR, one entry per CDR3 protein. The profile shows a few hundred thousand distinct CDR3 sequences, 12% of them singletons. The data were obtained in a study of T-cell reconstitution after alpha-beta-depleted transplantation in children. Trimming took 4 bases from V and 4 from J; bases not matched to a gene: 9. There are 17 residues in the CDR3. The germline CDR1 and CDR2 sequences are SEHNR and FQNEAQ (reference sequence).

The chain employs TRBV7-9 and TRBJ2-5; TRBD2 matches at 13 bases. This sequence was found in a human donor who donated a stem cell graft to a child with combined immunodeficiency. The sequences come from PBMCs from the stem cell graft donor, collected from the stem cell graft. CDR3 protein: CASSSRLAGGEGETQYF. CDR3 sequence (DNA): TGTGCCAGCAGCTCACGACTAGCGGGGGGCGAGGGAGAGACCCAGTACTTC.